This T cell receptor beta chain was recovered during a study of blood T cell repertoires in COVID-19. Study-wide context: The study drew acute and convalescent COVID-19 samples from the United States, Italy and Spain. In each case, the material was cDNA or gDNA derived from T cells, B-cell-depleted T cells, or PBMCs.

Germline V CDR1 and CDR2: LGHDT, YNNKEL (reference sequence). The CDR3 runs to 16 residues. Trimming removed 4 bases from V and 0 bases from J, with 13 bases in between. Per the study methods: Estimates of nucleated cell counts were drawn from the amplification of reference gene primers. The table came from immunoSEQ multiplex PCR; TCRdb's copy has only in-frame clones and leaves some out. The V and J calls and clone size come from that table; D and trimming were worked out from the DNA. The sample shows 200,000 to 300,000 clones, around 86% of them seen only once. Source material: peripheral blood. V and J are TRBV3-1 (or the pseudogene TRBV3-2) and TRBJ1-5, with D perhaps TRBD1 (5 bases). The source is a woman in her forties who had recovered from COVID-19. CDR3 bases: TGTGCCAGCAGCCCTACCGGGGGGTATAGCAATCAGCCCCAGCATTTT. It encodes CASSPTGGYSNQPQHF.